This passage covers 6 T cell receptor beta chains from one sample sequenced in a study of T-cell memory formation after mild COVID-19. MiXCR was run by TCRdb on the 5' RACE reads, yielding one entry per CDR3 protein. The data hold about 130,000 distinct CDR3 sequences, with about a sixth observed a single time. Sample: PBMCs or a T cell subset sorted from them (not recorded which). Receptors were obtained from a man aged 18 to 29 who had mild COVID-19 (a few samples of this study predate the infection). Cell type and time point are not known.

The chain couples TRBV10-3 to TRBJ2-1, with unresolved D. From germline, CDR1 is ENHRY and CDR2 SYGVKD. The CDR3 length is 12 residues. V gave up 4 bases and J gave up 9 bases, with 10 bases separating them. CDR3 region: CAISGPPGEQFF. For the CDR3, the DNA is TGTGCCATCAGTGGCCCACCGGGTGAGCAGTTCTTC.

In its sample, this clonotype was seen a few times. The DNA for the CDR3 is TGTGCCAGCAGCTTAGGAGTTGTGGTGGGTTTTCATGAAAAACTGTTTTTT. This codes for CASSLGVVVGFHEKLFF. This chain joins TRBV11-2 and TRBJ1-4, with unresolved D. The V end lost 1 base, the J end lost 6 bases, and 18 bases lay between the germline ends. Germline V gene data show CDR1 as SGHAT and CDR2 as FQNNGV. The CDR3 spans 17 residues.

The chain joins TRBV5-1 to TRBJ1-4; TRBD1 is a possible D gene (6 bases). Germline loops: CDR1 SGHRS, CDR2 YFSETQ. The CDR3 length is 14 residues. Deletions cut 4 bases from V and 8 bases from J, with 15 bases between. CDR3 bases: TGCGCCAGCAGCCCCCAGGACAGAAGCGAAAAACTGTTTTTT. Its translation: CASSPQDRSEKLFF.

This clonotype was counted between two and nine times. The V call is TRBV6-1, the J call TRBJ1-2; D is undetermined. V lost 1 base and J lost 4, with 10 bases in between. Germline lookup yields CDR1 MNHNS and CDR2 SASEGT. The CDR3 extends over 14 amino acids. CDR3 in amino acids: CASSEGSEFYGYTF. CDR3 coding DNA: TGTGCCAGCAGTGAAGGGTCAGAGTTCTATGGCTACACCTTC.

This chain links TRBV5-1 with TRBJ2-5; D perhaps matches TRBD1 (5 bases). Trimming stripped 0 bases from V and 9 bases from J, with 12 bases between. The germline gives CDR1 SGHRS, CDR2 YFSETQ. This CDR3 region has 13 residues. The CDR3 DNA reads TGCGCCAGCAGCTTGGCCGGCAGGGCAGCCCAGTACTTC. Translated: CASSLAGRAAQYF. The whole variable domain, filled in from reference TRBV5-1 and TRBJ2-5, reads KAGVTQTPRYLIKTRGQQVTLSCSPISGHRSVSWYQQTPGQGLQFLFEYFSETQRNKGNFPGRFSGRQFSNSRSEMNVSTLELGDSALYLCASSLAGRAAQYFGPGTRLLVL.

This clonotype showed up just a few times. The chain employs TRBV20-1 and TRBJ1-4; D gene ambiguous. The V and J ends lost 1 base and 3 bases respectively, with 12 bases between them. CDR3 length equals 15 residues. Germline V lookup: CDR1 DFQATT, CDR2 SNEGSKA (reference sequence). The CDR3 loop reads CSARGWAGSNEKLFF. DNA for the CDR3: TGCAGTGCTAGAGGCTGGGCGGGGTCTAATGAAAAACTGTTTTTT.